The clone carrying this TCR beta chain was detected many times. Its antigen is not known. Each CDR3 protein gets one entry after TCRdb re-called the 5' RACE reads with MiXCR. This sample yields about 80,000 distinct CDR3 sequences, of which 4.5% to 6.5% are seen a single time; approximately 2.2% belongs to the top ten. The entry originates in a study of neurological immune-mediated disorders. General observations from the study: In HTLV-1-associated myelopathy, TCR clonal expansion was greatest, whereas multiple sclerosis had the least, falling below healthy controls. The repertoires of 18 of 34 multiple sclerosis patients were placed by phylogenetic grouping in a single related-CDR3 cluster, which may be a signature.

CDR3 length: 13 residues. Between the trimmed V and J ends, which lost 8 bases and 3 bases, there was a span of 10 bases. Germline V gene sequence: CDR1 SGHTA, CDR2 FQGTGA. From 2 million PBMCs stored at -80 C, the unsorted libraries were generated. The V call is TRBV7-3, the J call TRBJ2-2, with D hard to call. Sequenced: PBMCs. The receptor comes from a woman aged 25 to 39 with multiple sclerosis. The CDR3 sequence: CASSVGYTGELFF. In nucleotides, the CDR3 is TGTGCCAGCTCGGTGGGGTACACCGGGGAGCTGTTTTTT.